These 9 T cell receptor beta chains came from one sample sequenced in a study of beta chain features in type 1 diabetes. Isolated RNA was reverse transcribed in full, so expressed TCRB transcripts were sequenced. Here immunoSEQ multiplex PCR was the method, and the copy in TCRdb shows in-frame clones only, minus some. The sample consists of some 180,000 clones, less than 15% of them appearing once. Sequences were obtained from central memory CD4+ T cells from blood. The receptors here all came from a young woman in good health.

The chain has TRBV10-3 and TRBJ1-1; D might be TRBD1 (6 bases). V lost 3 bases, J lost 4 bases, and 12 bases lay in between. Germline V lookup: CDR1 ENHRY, CDR2 SYGVKD. The CDR3 extends over 14 amino acids. The CDR3 nucleotides read TGTGCCATCAGTGACACAGGGAGTGGCACTGAAGCTTTCTTT. Translated, it gives CAISDTGSGTEAFF.

This clone was seen a handful of times. The V call is TRBV30, the J call TRBJ1-1, with D tentatively TRBD1 (5 bases). CDR1 and CDR2 from the germline V gene are GTSNPN and SVGIG (reference sequence). CDR3 length: 13 residues. V lost 0 bases and J lost 10, with 15 bases in between. CDR3 region: CAWSVGVGTLAFF. CDR3 DNA: TGTGCCTGGAGTGTAGGGGTGGGGACTCTAGCTTTCTTT.

The rearrangement joins TRBV6-5 to TRBJ2-1; D is possibly TRBD2 (5 bases). CDR3 length: 15 amino acids. The germline V gene has CDR1 MNHEY and CDR2 SVGAGI. Trimming took 6 bases from V and 4 from J, leaving 16 bases between them. The CDR3 coding sequence is TGTGCCAGCAGCCCTGGCGGGCTGGAATACAATGAGCAGTTCTTC. Translated: CASSPGGLEYNEQFF.

In its sample, this clone was seen a few times. The chain has TRBV5-1 and TRBJ1-1, with 9 bases matching TRBD1. In germline, CDR1 is SGHRS, CDR2 YFSETQ. V lost 3 bases and J lost 0; bases outside the gene matches: 6. The CDR3 is 16 residues long. The CDR3 reads CASSSQGALLNTEAFF. DNA of the CDR3: TGCGCCAGCAGCTCACAGGGGGCCCTACTGAACACTGAAGCTTTCTTT.

V gene TRBV7-2 combines with J gene TRBJ1-4; D is undetermined. The V end was cut by 4 bases, the J end by 8 bases, with 14 bases between. In germline, CDR1 is SGHTA, CDR2 FQGNSA. The CDR3 loop spans 14 amino acids. CDR3 in DNA: TGTGCCAGCAGCTCCCGGCGGGCTGGGGAAAAACTGTTTTTT. Protein product: CASSSRRAGEKLFF. Drawing the rest from reference TRBV7-2 and TRBJ1-4, the complete variable domain is GAGVSQSPSNKVTEKGKDVELRCDPISGHTALYWYRQSLGQGLEFLIYFQGNSAPDKSGLPSDRFSAERTGGSVSTLTIQRTQQEDSAVYLCASSSRRAGEKLFFGSGTQLSVL.

V usage is TRBV7-2 and J usage is TRBJ2-2; tentative D call: TRBD2 (6 bases). Germline values: CDR1 SGHTA, CDR2 FQGNSA. V was shortened by 1 base and J by 9 bases, with 9 bases between the two germline ends. The CDR3 runs to 13 residues. The CDR3 here is CASSLEGGRELFF. The CDR3 DNA follows: TGTGCCAGCAGCTTAGAGGGAGGACGGGAGCTGTTTTTT.

The CDR3 coding sequence is TGCGCCAGCAGCGACAGGGTCGGTGGGGCCAACGTCCTGACTTTC. As protein: CASSDRVGGANVLTF. The chain is built from TRBV5-1 and TRBJ2-6; TRBD1 agrees at 7 bases. Germline V gene sequence: CDR1 SGHRS, CDR2 YFSETQ. The V gene end was trimmed by 4 bases and the J gene end by 3 bases; junction bases not matched to a gene: 4. This CDR3 region has 15 residues.

In this sample, this clone turned up a few times. This chain links TRBV5-4 with TRBJ1-1, with 9 bases fitting TRBD1. The CDR3 has 13 amino acids. Germline V gene data show CDR1 as SGHNT and CDR2 as YYREEE (reference sequence). With 6 bases clipped from V and 8 bases from J, the junction kept 8 bases outside the gene matches. CDR3 loop: CASTPTGGAEAFF. The DNA of the CDR3 is TGTGCCAGCACACCCACAGGGGGCGCCGAAGCTTTCTTT.

The gene calls are TRBV5-1 and TRBJ1-4; a possible D gene is TRBD1 (5 bases). The V gene lost 4 bases and the J gene lost 0 bases, with 10 bases spanning the gap. CDR3 length: 15 amino acids. CDR1 and CDR2 from the germline V gene are SGHRS and YFSETQ. This chain's CDR3 is CASSPGDSTNEKLFF. CDR3 nucleotide sequence: TGCGCCAGCAGCCCGGGGGATTCAACTAATGAAAAACTGTTTTTT.